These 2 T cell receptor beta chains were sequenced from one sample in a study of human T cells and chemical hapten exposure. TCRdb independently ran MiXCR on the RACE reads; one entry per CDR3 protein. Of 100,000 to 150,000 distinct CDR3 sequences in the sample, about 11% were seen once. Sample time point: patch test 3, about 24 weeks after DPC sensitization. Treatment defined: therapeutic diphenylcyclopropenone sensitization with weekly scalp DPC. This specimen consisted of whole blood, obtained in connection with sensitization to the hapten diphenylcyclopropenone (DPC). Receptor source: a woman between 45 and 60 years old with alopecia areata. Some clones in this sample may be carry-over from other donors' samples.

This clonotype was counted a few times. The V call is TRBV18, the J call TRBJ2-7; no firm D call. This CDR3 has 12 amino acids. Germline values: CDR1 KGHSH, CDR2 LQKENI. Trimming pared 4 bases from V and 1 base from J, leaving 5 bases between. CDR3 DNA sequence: TGTGCCAGCTCACGGGCATCCTACGAGCAGTACTTC. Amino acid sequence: CASSRASYEQYF.

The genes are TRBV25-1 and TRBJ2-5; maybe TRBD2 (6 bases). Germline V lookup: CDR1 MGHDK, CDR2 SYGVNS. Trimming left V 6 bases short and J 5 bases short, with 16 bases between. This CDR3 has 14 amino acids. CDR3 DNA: TGTGCCAGCAGGGGGGTTGGGGAGGTGGAGACCCAGTACTTC. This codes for CASRGVGEVETQYF. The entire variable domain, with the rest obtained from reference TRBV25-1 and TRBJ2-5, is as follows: EADIYQTPRYLVIGTGKKITLECSQTMGHDKMYWYQQDPGMELHLIHYSYGVNSTEKGDLSSESTVSRIRTEHFPLTLESARPSHTSQYLCASRGVGEVETQYFGPGTRLLVL.